The 9 T cell receptor beta chains presented below share a single source sample, sequenced in a study of blood T cell repertoires in COVID-19. Produced via immunoSEQ multiplex PCR; TCRdb's table is partial and in-frame only. The profile shows tens of thousands of clones, roughly 82% of them singletons. The sequencing input was peripheral blood. The receptors stem from a woman older than 75 with active or convalescent COVID-19.

The chain carries TRBV11-3 and TRBJ2-2; D remains unclear. Trimming took off 1 base at V and 7 bases at J, with 7 bases between the two ends. There are 13 residues in the CDR3. Germline CDR1 reads SGHNT; CDR2 reads YENEEA. CDR3 bases: TGTGCCAGCAGCTTAGTTGAGCACGGGGAGCTGTTTTTT. It codes for CASSLVEHGELFF.

The rearrangement uses TRBV18 and TRBJ2-3; 9 positions match TRBD1. Germline V CDR1 and CDR2: KGHSH, LQKENI. V gave up 1 base and J gave up 4 bases; unmatched junction bases: 6. There are 16 residues in the CDR3. CDR3 sequence: CASSPLKGQGADTQYF. For the CDR3, the DNA is TGTGCCAGCTCACCACTCAAGGGACAGGGTGCAGATACGCAGTATTTT.

The chain carries TRBV4-3 and TRBJ2-7; a weak D match, TRBD1 (6 bases). The V end was cut by 0 bases, the J end by 5 bases, with 8 bases between. CDR1 and CDR2 (germline): LGHNA, YSLEER. The CDR3 contains 13 residues. The CDR3 is CASSQDAGDEQYF. CDR3 DNA: TGCGCCAGCAGCCAAGATGCAGGGGACGAGCAGTACTTC.

V and J are TRBV2 and TRBJ1-2, with TRBD1 matching over 7 bases. This CDR3 has 13 amino acids. Germline trimming cut 0 bases from V and 8 bases from J; bases unmatched to any gene: 3. Germline lookup yields CDR1 SNHLY and CDR2 FYNNEI. CDR3 sequence reads: CASSEARGKGYTF. CDR3 nucleotide sequence: TGTGCCAGCAGTGAAGCCAGGGGGAAAGGCTACACCTTC.

This chain joins TRBV7-2 and TRBJ1-5, with D unresolved. V lost 1 base and J lost 11, with 12 bases in between. The germline V gene has CDR1 SGHTA and CDR2 FQGNSA. This CDR3 region has 13 residues. CDR3 sequence: CASSLVSAESQHF. The DNA of the CDR3 is TGTGCCAGCAGCTTAGTCTCTGCAGAATCCCAGCATTTT.

This chain joins TRBV6-5 and TRBJ2-3; possible D gene TRBD1, 5 bases. CDR1 and CDR2 (germline): MNHEY, SVGAGI. The CDR3 is made up of 11 amino acids. Trimming left V 10 bases short and J 8 bases short, with 13 bases between. Written as DNA, the CDR3 is TGTGCCACCAGGACGCAGGGTACGCAGTATTTT. This codes for CATRTQGTQYF.

CDR3: CASGLVFRSWAGGGYGYTF. Here the CDR3 DNA reads TGTGCTAGTGGTTTGGTATTTCGTTCTTGGGCAGGGGGTGGCTATGGCTACACCTTC. The chain couples TRBV12-5 to TRBJ1-2; 7 bases map to TRBD1. CDR3 length: 19 residues. Unmatched junction bases numbered 17, after V lost 0 bases and J lost 4 bases. Germline V gene sequence: CDR1 LGHNT, CDR2 FRNRAP.

This clone occurred a few times. The chain is built from TRBV7-8 and TRBJ1-5; TRBD1 is a possible D gene (6 bases). V lost 0 bases and J lost 6, with 15 bases in between. In germline, CDR1 is SGHVS, CDR2 FQNEAQ. The length of the CDR3 is 16 residues. The DNA for the CDR3 is TGTGCCAGCAGCTTAGCCCTCGGCAGGGGCGGTCAGCCCCAGCATTTT. It codes for CASSLALGRGGQPQHF.

This clone was detected only once. The chain joins TRBV5-6 to TRBJ1-2; D gene unclear. The ends were cut back, 3 bases at V and 2 bases at J, with 17 bases in the middle. From germline, CDR1 is SGHDT and CDR2 YYEEEE. The CDR3 is 16 amino acids. The CDR3 bases are TGTGCCAGCAGCTACCAAGGCATGGCGGCGAACTATGGCTACACCTTC. It specifies CASSYQGMAANYGYTF.